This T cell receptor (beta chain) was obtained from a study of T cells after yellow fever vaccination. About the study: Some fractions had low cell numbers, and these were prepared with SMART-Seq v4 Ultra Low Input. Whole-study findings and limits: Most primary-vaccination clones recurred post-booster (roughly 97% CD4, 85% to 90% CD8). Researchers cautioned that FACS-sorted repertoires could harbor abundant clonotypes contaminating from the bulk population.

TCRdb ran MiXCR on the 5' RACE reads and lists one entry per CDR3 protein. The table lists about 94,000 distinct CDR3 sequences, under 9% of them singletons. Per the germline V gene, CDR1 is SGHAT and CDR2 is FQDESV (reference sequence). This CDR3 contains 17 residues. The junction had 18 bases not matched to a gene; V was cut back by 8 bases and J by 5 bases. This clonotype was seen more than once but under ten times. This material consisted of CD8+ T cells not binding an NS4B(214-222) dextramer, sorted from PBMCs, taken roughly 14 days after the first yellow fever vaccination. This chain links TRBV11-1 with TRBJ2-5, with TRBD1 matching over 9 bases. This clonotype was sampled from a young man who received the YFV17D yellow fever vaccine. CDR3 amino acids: CASHLSGQGLSQETQYF. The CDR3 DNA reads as TGTGCCAGCCACCTCTCGGGACAGGGTTTATCCCAGGAGACCCAGTACTTC.